This T cell receptor beta chain was recorded in a study of tumor and adjacent non-tumor tissue in lung cancer listed by TCRdb under 2018. For context, the study as a whole: Patients with adenocarcinoma (12), squamous cell carcinoma (2) and small cell lung cancer (1) were included in the cohort. Over 25 paired specimens, one tumor and one normal lung sample per patient, were profiled by TCRbeta CDR3 sequencing. Sequencing produced fewer than 150,000,000 productive TCRbeta reads in total, an average of about 4 million reads per sample. Among the approximately 15 patients, ages ranged from roughly 31 to 80 years, some ten were men and 5 were women, and disease was TNM stage I to III. Bulk TCRbeta repertoires were compared between lung tumor tissue and matched distant non-tumor lung tissue obtained from more than 12 lung cancer patients.

RNA was isolated from bulk, unsorted tissue, and RNA quality was assessed with a NanoDrop ND-1000 and an Agilent 2100. Distant non-tumor tissue taken more than 3 cm from the tumor edge was used as the normal lung sample. Donors were newly diagnosed lung cancer patients admitted for thoracic surgery in China between August and November 2014, without prior chemotherapy. Patients with previous radiotherapy or chemotherapy, or with another concurrent cancer, were excluded from the study. Surgical tissue pieces of roughly 1-2 cm3 were preserved in RNAlater solution and stored at -80 °C until use. A note on this clonotype: No antigen is known for it. A much larger clone sits a single nucleotide away, making a read error possible.

Overall results and qualifications from the work: Only around 15 patients were included in the cohort, and the need for larger samples and more detailed clinical data was noted by the authors. The top 100 clones accounted for a significantly larger cumulative portion of the repertoire in normal lung than in tumor tissue. Tumor tissue showed significantly greater TCR diversity (inverse Simpson) than normal lung tissue (roughly 430 vs 170, P = 0.0075, Mann-Whitney U test). The methods do not name the sequencing platform or mention unique molecular identifiers. TCR diversity was significantly higher in younger patients, and greater tumor TCR diversity was associated with shorter overall survival and shorter disease-free survival. Peripheral blood was not sequenced, so blood TCRbeta repertoires were not examined in the lung cancer patients of the study.

CDR1 and CDR2 were assigned from the germline V gene as MDHEN and SYDVKM. V and J are trimmed by 6 bases and 4 bases, and the gene matches miss 5 bases of the junction. CDR3 length: 14 amino acids, cysteine to phenylalanine. Only the CDR3 DNA stays, 42 bases, in frame from base 1. The library was prepared using multiplex PCR. Reads for this sample came from an Illumina HiSeq 2500. TCRbeta libraries were built by three rounds of nested PCR using primers (Table S4), following protocols modified from ARM-PCR. Before sequencing, PCR products in the 200-500 bp range were cut out of the gel and cleaned up using the QIAquick gel extraction kit. The published analysis was carried out like this. Reads were cleaned using Trimmomatic, were merged into complete CDR3 sequences using FLASH, and were assigned to V(D)J germline segments using MiTCR. VDJtools was used to compute clonal diversity as the inverse Simpson's index. In-frame sequences without a premature stop codon were defined as productive reads. TCRdb reprocessed the public reads (quality trimming at Q25 with fastp, clone calling with MiXCR) and kept in-frame beta chains. Each record represents a unique CDR3 protein, reported with the most common genes and DNA among its rows. TCRdb's processing, not the study's, gives the V and J calls here. The sample data list about 48,000 distinct CDR3 sequences, and about 68% of these were observed just once. Together, the top ten hold roughly 31% of the sample.

Input material: distant non-tumor lung tissue. This sequence uses TRBV28 and TRBJ2-7, with 11 middle bases fitting TRBD1. The sequence was obtained from a woman in her 70s with non-small cell lung cancer. Here is the DNA: TGTGCCAGCAGGTGGACAGGGGGCGGTTACGAGCAGTACTTC. The encoded protein is CASRWTGGGYEQYF. With the rest looked up from the reference TRBV28 and TRBJ2-7 genes rather than sequenced, the full variable domain is DVKVTQSSRYLVKRTGEKVFLECVQDMDHENMFWYRQDPGLGLRLIYFSYDVKMKEKGDIPEGYSVSREKKERFSLILESASTNQTSMYLCASRWTGGGYEQYFGPGTRLTVT.